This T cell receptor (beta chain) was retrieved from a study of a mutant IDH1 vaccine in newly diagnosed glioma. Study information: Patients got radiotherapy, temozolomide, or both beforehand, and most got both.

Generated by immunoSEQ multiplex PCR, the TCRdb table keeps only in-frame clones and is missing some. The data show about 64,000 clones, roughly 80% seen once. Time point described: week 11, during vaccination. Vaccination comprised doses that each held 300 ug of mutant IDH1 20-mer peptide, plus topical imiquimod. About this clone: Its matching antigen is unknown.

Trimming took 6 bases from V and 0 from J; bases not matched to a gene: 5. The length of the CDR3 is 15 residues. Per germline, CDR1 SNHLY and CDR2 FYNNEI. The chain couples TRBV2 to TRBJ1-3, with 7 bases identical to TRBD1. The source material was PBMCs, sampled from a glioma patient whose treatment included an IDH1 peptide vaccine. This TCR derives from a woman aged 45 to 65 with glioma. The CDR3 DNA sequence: TGTGCCAGCAGGCGGGACAGAATCTCTGGAAACACCATATATTTT. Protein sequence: CASRRDRISGNTIYF. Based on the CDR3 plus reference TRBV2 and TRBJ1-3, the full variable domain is EPEVTQTPSHQVTQMGQEVILRCVPISNHLYFYWYRQILGQKVEFLVSFYNNEISEKSEIFDDQFSVERPDGSNFTLKIRSTKLEDSAMYFCASRRDRISGNTIYFGEGSWLTVV.